The clone carrying this TCR beta chain was recorded only once. The record originates from a study of T cell responses to AZD1222 COVID-19 vaccine. The assay was immunoSEQ multiplex PCR, and TCRdb's table has in-frame clones only and misses some. The profile shows some 170,000 clones, 85% to 95% of them singletons. There are 16 residues in the CDR3. Trimming shortened V by 6 bases and J by 1 base, and 18 bases separated the two germline ends. CDR1 MGHDK and CDR2 SYGVNS come from the germline V gene. The starting material was peripheral blood, obtained 28 days after the second dose of the MenACWY control vaccine. This chain joins TRBV25-1 and TRBJ1-1; tentatively, D is TRBD1 (6 bases). The sequence was obtained from an adult who received the MenACWY meningococcal vaccine as a control. CDR3 loop: CASSGTGSRGNTEAFF. The CDR3 DNA reads TGTGCCAGCAGCGGAACAGGGAGCAGGGGGAACACTGAAGCTTTCTTT.